The source of this T cell receptor (beta chain) is a study of technical replicates of blood from several donors. This CDR3 contains 14 residues. Germline V gene lookup returns CDR1 SEHNR and CDR2 FQNEAQ (reference sequence). Trimming removed 3 bases at V and 3 bases at J, with 12 bases between. The protocol was immunoSEQ multiplex PCR, while the TCRdb copy is restricted to in-frame clones and leaves out a portion. The sample holds under 15,000 clones, around 95% seen once. The chain uses TRBV7-9 and TRBJ2-7, with D perhaps TRBD2 (6 bases). The material sequenced was PBMCs. This TCR was recovered from a human donor in good health. The CDR3 nucleotides read TGTGCCAGCAGCTTTTCATCCGGGGGCTACGAGCAGTACTTC. It is translated as CASSFSSGGYEQYF. The full variable domain, in which reference TRBV7-9 and TRBJ2-7 provide the parts outside the CDR3, is DTGVSQNPRHKITKRGQNVTFRCDPISEHNRLYWYRQTLGQGPEFLTYFQNEAQLEKSRLLSDRFSAERPKGSFSTLEIQRTEQGDSAMYLCASSFSSGGYEQYFGPGTRLTVT.